Sequencing of this TCR beta chain was carried out in a study of blood T cell repertoires in COVID-19. Study-level background: Acute-phase and convalescent COVID-19 samples originated in the United States, Italy and Spain. The analysed material was cDNA or gDNA that came from T cells, B-cell-depleted T cells, or PBMCs.

Germline V lookup: CDR1 SGHRS, CDR2 YFSETQ. The CDR3 spans 16 residues. Losses at the gene ends were 4 bases for V and 7 bases for J; bases not matched to a gene: 6. How the authors handled the data: The assay estimated nucleated cells by amplifying reference gene primers. Method: immunoSEQ multiplex PCR; TCRdb's copy keeps in-frame clones and lacks some. That table supplies the V and J calls and clone size; D and trimming were determined from the DNA. The repertoire consists of around 110,000 clones, with 65% to 75% occurring once and the leading ten covering approximately 0.88%. The sample comprised peripheral blood. This rearrangement joins TRBV5-1 to TRBJ2-1; TRBD2 agrees at 15 bases. This receptor was taken from a human donor with acute or convalescent COVID-19. The donor label of this sample is uncertain. CDR3 residues: CASSPGTSGGRNEQFF. CDR3 DNA sequence: TGCGCCAGCAGCCCCGGGACTAGCGGGGGGAGGAATGAGCAGTTCTTC.